The TCR beta chain described here comes from a study of response to subunit inactivated influenza vaccine. MiXCR, run by TCRdb on the RT-PCR reads, gives a single entry per CDR3 protein. The sample comprises some 540,000 distinct CDR3 sequences, roughly 23% of which are singletons, and 2.5% to 3.5% rests with the top ten. The germline V gene encodes CDR1 SGHRS and CDR2 YFSETQ. Trimming removed 0 bases from V and 3 bases from J; junction bases left unmatched: 5. The CDR3 is 15 residues long. These same data were also listed under a study on T cells expressing NK-cell markers. From that paper: As the method of synthesis, 5'RACE template switching with UMIs yielded TCR beta cDNA. Seven of eight sequenced donors tested HCMV-seropositive; one tested seronegative. Dominant NKG2C+ clonotypes in 5 or 6 donors made up about 1.0-7.5% of CD8+ T cells.

The source is a man aged 50 or older who received an inactivated influenza vaccine. Sequences were derived from CD4+ T cells sorted from PBMCs, sampled about 13 days after vaccination. J is TRBJ1-2 and V is TRBV5-1, with 7 bases aligning to TRBD1. The CDR3 sequence is CASSLERGRDYGYTF. The CDR3 DNA follows: TGCGCCAGCAGCTTGGAAAGGGGGCGAGACTATGGCTACACCTTC. Supplemented by reference TRBV5-1 and TRBJ1-2, the full variable domain reads KAGVTQTPRYLIKTRGQQVTLSCSPISGHRSVSWYQQTPGQGLQFLFEYFSETQRNKGNFPGRFSGRQFSNSRSEMNVSTLELGDSALYLCASSLERGRDYGYTFGSGTRLTVV.